This is a list of T cell receptor beta chains from one sample in a study of T cells in Graves' hyperthyroidism and ophthalmopathy. TCRdb reprocessed the multiplex PCR reads with MiXCR, giving one entry per CDR3 protein. The table has 250,000 to 350,000 distinct CDR3 sequences, around 16% seen once. The specimen was blood. The receptors were gathered from a man aged 25 to 45 with Graves' hyperthyroidism. CDR3s include the opening cysteine and the closing phenylalanine or tryptophan. D genes are given only for firm matches. Rows give clone size only sometimes, using once, few, many, or a class for an expanded clone.

clone_size	d_call	v_call	j_call	cdr3_aa	cdr3_nt
many	-	TRBV20-1	TRBJ1-2	CSARGEGNGYTF	TGCAGTGCTAGAGGGGAGGGGAATGGCTACACCTTC
many	-	TRBV20-1	TRBJ2-4	CSASDSLAKNIQYF	TGCAGTGCTTCGGACAGCCTAGCCAAAAACATTCAGTACTTC
few	TRBD1	TRBV12-3/TRBV12-4	TRBJ2-5	CASSPGTGFRDSETQYF	TGTGCCAGCAGTCCTGGGACAGGGTTTAGAGATTCAGAGACCCAGTACTTC
-	TRBD2	TRBV5-1	TRBJ2-3	CASSSLAGGKTSTDTQYF	TGTGCCAGCAGCTCCCTAGCGGGAGGGAAAACTAGCACAGATACGCAGTATTTT
-	TRBD2	TRBV6-1	TRBJ2-3	CASRTSGSKDTQYF	TGTGCCAGCAGGACTAGCGGGAGTAAAGATACGCAGTATTTT
-	TRBD1	TRBV24-1	TRBJ2-2	CATSDWGIRDRDTGELFF	TGTGCCACCAGTGATTGGGGTATCCGAGACAGGGATACCGGGGAGCTGTTTTTT
-	-	TRBV11-3	TRBJ2-2	CASSLFAQGGHNGELFF	TGTGCCAGCAGCTTATTCGCCCAGGGAGGTCATAACGGGGAGCTGTTTTTT
-	TRBD2	TRBV11-2	TRBJ2-5	CASSLAREAIGTQYF	TGTGCCAGCAGCTTAGCCCGGGAGGCCATAGGGACCCAGTACTTC
many	-	TRBV20-1	TRBJ2-5	CSAREDGMQETQYF	TGCAGTGCTAGAGAAGATGGAATGCAAGAGACCCAGTACTTC
-	-	TRBV6-1	TRBJ1-4	CASSEAGAPGEKLFF	TGTGCCAGCAGTGAAGCGGGGGCCCCAGGGGAAAAACTGTTTTTT
many	TRBD1	TRBV30	TRBJ2-7	CAWSRDSYYEQYF	TGTGCCTGGTCCCGGGACAGCTACTACGAGCAGTACTTC
many	-	TRBV13	TRBJ2-2	CASSEWGENTGELFF	TGTGCCAGCAGCGAGTGGGGGGAGAACACCGGGGAGCTGTTTTTT
many	-	TRBV18	TRBJ2-7	CASSPNGQDGGEQYF	TGTGCCAGCTCACCCAACGGGCAGGACGGCGGCGAGCAGTACTTC
few	-	TRBV20-1	TRBJ1-4	CSATDSRDPEKLFF	TGCAGTGCAACAGACAGCAGGGACCCCGAAAAACTGTTTTTT
many	-	TRBV29-1	TRBJ2-3	CSAVAVSTDTQYF	TGCAGCGCCGTAGCGGTTAGCACAGATACGCAGTATTTT
-	-	TRBV7-9	TRBJ1-6	CASSPEGPNSPLHF	TGTGCCAGCAGCCCAGAGGGTCCCAATTCACCCCTCCACTTT
many	-	TRBV13	TRBJ1-1	CASSLDLSWGNTEAFF	TGTGCCAGCAGCTTAGATTTAAGTTGGGGGAACACTGAAGCTTTCTTT
-	-	TRBV5-6	TRBJ1-4	CASSLMPPNEKLFF	TGTGCCAGCAGCTTGATGCCGCCTAATGAAAAACTGTTTTTT
few	-	TRBV7-9	TRBJ2-7	CASSTLDVQGPYEQYF	TGTGCCAGCAGCACCCTGGACGTCCAAGGGCCCTACGAGCAGTACTTC
-	-	TRBV12-3/TRBV12-4	TRBJ2-1	CASLHHRGRQFF	TGTGCCAGCCTTCATCACCGGGGGCGGCAGTTCTTC
-	-	TRBV10-3	TRBJ2-2	CAISPWGAAPGELFF	TGTGCCATCAGTCCTTGGGGGGCGGCTCCGGGGGAGCTGTTTTTT
-	-	TRBV14	TRBJ2-5	CASSQDVARGAETQYF	TGTGCCAGCAGCCAAGATGTGGCTAGAGGGGCGGAGACCCAGTACTTC
few	-	TRBV29-1	TRBJ2-7	CSVRGRGYEQYF	TGCAGCGTTCGGGGGCGGGGGTACGAGCAGTACTTC
few	-	TRBV4-1	TRBJ1-5	CASSQDRTGRWPQHF	TGCGCCAGCAGCCAAGACCGTACAGGGAGATGGCCCCAGCATTTT
-	-	TRBV5-1	TRBJ1-2	CASSPADSRYGYTF	TGCGCCAGCAGCCCGGCTGACAGTCGCTATGGCTACACCTTC
many	TRBD2	TRBV5-1	TRBJ2-1	CASSLGGSEYNEQFF	TGCGCCAGCAGCTTGGGCGGGAGTGAATACAATGAGCAGTTCTTC
few	-	TRBV29-1	TRBJ2-7	CSVAQAAGEQYF	TGCAGCGTTGCCCAGGCCGCGGGGGAGCAGTACTTC
-	TRBD2	TRBV10-3	TRBJ2-1	CAIRPGGRSNEQFF	TGTGCCATCAGGCCAGGCGGGAGATCCAATGAGCAGTTCTTC
few	-	TRBV6-1	TRBJ2-1	CASSNHNEQFF	TGTGCCAGCTCGAACCACAATGAGCAGTTCTTC
many	TRBD2	TRBV11-3	TRBJ2-3	CASSLGTSGYDTQYF	TGTGCCAGCAGCCTAGGGACTAGCGGATATGATACGCAGTATTTT
-	TRBD1	TRBV24-1	TRBJ2-7	CATSDPRDRSYEQYF	TGTGCCACCAGTGACCCCCGGGACAGGTCTTACGAGCAGTACTTC
many	-	TRBV20-1	TRBJ2-3	CSARASSRWDTQYF	TGCAGTGCTAGAGCTTCCTCAAGATGGGATACGCAGTATTTT
-	-	TRBV3-1	TRBJ2-7	CASSQGPVDYEQYF	TGTGCCAGCAGCCAAGGTCCAGTTGACTACGAGCAGTACTTC
-	-	TRBV18	TRBJ2-3	CASSPVGGGRADTQYF	TGTGCCAGCTCACCCGTCGGCGGGGGCCGCGCAGATACGCAGTATTTT